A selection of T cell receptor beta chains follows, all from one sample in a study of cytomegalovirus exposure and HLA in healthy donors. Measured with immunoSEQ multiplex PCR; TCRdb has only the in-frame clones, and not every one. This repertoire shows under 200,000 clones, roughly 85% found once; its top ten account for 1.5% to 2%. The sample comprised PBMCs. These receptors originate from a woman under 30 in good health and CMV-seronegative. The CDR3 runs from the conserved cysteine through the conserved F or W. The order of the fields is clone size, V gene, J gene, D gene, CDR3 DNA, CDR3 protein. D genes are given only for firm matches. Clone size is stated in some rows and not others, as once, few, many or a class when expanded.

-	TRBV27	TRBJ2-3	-	TGTGCCAGCAGTTTCAGTTTCACAGATACGCAGTATTTT	CASSFSFTDTQYF
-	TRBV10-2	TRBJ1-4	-	TGCGCCAGCAGTGGAGGTGAAAAACTGTTTTTT	CASSGGEKLFF
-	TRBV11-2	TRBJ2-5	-	TGTGCCAGCAGGGCTGACATAGAGGAGACCCAGTACTTC	CASRADIEETQYF
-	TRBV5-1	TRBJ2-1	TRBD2	TGCGCCAGCAGCTTGGTGCTAGCGGGAGGGCACAATGAGCAGTTCTTC	CASSLVLAGGHNEQFF
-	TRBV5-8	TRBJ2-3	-	TGTGCCAGCAGCAGCACCAGGGGAGATACGCAGTATTTT	CASSSTRGDTQYF
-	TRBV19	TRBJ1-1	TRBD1	TGTGCCAGTAGTATACAGGGACAGATGAACACTGAAGCTTTCTTT	CASSIQGQMNTEAFF
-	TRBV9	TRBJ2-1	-	TGTGCCAGCAGACCCGCCAACGGGGGGCGGGACATCTACAATGAGCAGTTCTTC	CASRPANGGRDIYNEQFF
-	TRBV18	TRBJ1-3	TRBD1	TGTGCCAGCTCCCCAGCGCAGGGGGCTGAGGCTGGAAACACCATATATTTT	CASSPAQGAEAGNTIYF
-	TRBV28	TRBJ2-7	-	TGTGCCAGCACCCACACAGGGAACCCTCTCTACGAGCAGTACTTC	CASTHTGNPLYEQYF
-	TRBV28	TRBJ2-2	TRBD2	TGTGCCAGCGTGGTTTCGGGAGGGCGAACCGGGGAGCTGTTTTTT	CASVVSGGRTGELFF
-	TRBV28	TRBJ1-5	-	TGTGCCAGCATACCCCCACAGGCTCCGTCCGGCAATCAGCCCCAGCATTTT	CASIPPQAPSGNQPQHF
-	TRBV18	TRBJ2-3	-	TGTGCCAGCTCAGGCGACCGGGTTCCTCCCTCTAGCACAGATACGCAGTATTTT	CASSGDRVPPSSTDTQYF
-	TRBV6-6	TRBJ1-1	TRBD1	TGTGCCAGCAGTTACGGGACAGGGACATTTGGCACTGAAGCTTTCTTT	CASSYGTGTFGTEAFF
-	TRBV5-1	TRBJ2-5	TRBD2	TGCGCCAGCAGCGGATTGACTAGCGGGAGAGGGGAGACCCAGTACTTC	CASSGLTSGRGETQYF
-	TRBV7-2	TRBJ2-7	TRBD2	TGTGCCAGCAGCTTAGTAACTAGCGGGGATGGGAAGTACTTC	CASSLVTSGDGKYF
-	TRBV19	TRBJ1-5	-	TGTGCCAGTAGTATCCAGGGGAGCAATCAGCCCCAGCATTTT	CASSIQGSNQPQHF
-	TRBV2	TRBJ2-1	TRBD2	TGTGCCAGCGTGGATTGGACTAGCGGGAGCTCCTACAATGAGCAGTTCTTC	CASVDWTSGSSYNEQFF
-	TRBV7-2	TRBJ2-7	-	TGTGCCAGCAGCTCCCCCCGGGGGACCTTCTTATACGAGCAGTACTTC	CASSSPRGTFLYEQYF
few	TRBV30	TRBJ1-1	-	TGTGCCTGGAGGGGCGACACTGAAGCTTTCTTT	CAWRGDTEAFF
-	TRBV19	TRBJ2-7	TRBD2	TGTGCCAGTAAGGCAACTCTGGGTAGCGGGTCCTACGAGCAGTACTTC	CASKATLGSGSYEQYF
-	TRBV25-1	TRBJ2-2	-	TGTGCCAGCAGTGAGATCGACAGGCCGAACACCGGGGAGCTGTTTTTT	CASSEIDRPNTGELFF
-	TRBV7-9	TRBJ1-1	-	TGTGCCAGCAGCTTGGGGGGGCTGAACACTGAAGCTTTCTTT	CASSLGGLNTEAFF
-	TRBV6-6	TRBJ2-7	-	TGTGCCAGCAGTTACTTGGGGGCGGGGGACGAGCAGTACTTC	CASSYLGAGDEQYF
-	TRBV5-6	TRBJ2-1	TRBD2	TGTGCCAGCAGGCCAGCGGGAAGCTCCTACAATGAGCAGTTCTTC	CASRPAGSSYNEQFF
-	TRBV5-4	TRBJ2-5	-	TGTGCCAGCAGCCGGAGGTCCCCTCAGTCGGAGACCCAGTACTTC	CASSRRSPQSETQYF
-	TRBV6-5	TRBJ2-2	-	TGTGCCAGCAGTTACTCGGAGGGGTCCGGGGAGCTGTTTTTT	CASSYSEGSGELFF
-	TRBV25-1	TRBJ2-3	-	TGTGCCAGCAGTGACGTTGAGCGGGCTGACACAGATACGCAGTATTTT	CASSDVERADTDTQYF
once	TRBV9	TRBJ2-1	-	TGTGCCAGCAGCGCCTTGCCGGGTCCTCCCAATGAGCAGTTCTTC	CASSALPGPPNEQFF
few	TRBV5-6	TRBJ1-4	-	TGTGCCAGCAGCCGTGGGGGGGTGACTAATGAAAAACTGTTTTTT	CASSRGGVTNEKLFF
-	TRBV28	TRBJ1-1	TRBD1	TGTGCCAGCAGCCTAACAGGGGTTAACATGAACACTGAAGCTTTCTTT	CASSLTGVNMNTEAFF
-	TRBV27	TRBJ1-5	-	TGTGCCAGCAGTCCTTCAGGGGTCAATCAGCCCCAGCATTTT	CASSPSGVNQPQHF
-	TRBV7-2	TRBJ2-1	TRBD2	TGTGCCAGCAGCTATGGGACTAGCGGGAGGGCCAGGGAGAACAATGAGCAGTTCTTC	CASSYGTSGRARENNEQFF
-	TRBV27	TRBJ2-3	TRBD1	TGTGCCAGCAGTCCTGAGGGACAGGACACAGACGATACGCAGTATTTT	CASSPEGQDTDDTQYF
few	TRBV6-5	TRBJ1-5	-	TGTGCCAGCAACCAGGAGGGGAACAGGCCCCAGCATTTT	CASNQEGNRPQHF
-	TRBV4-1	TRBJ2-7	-	TGCGCCAGCAGCCAAGGGTTGGGGACTCGCTCCTACGAGCAGTACTTC	CASSQGLGTRSYEQYF
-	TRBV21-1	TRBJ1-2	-	TGTGCCAGCACCCACCTGACAGGGGACGGTCGTCTCTATGGCTACACCTTC	CASTHLTGDGRLYGYTF
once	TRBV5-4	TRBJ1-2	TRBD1	TGTGCCAGCAGCTTATCGGGGGCAGGGGGGAGCTATGGCTACACCTTC	CASSLSGAGGSYGYTF